The present entry profiles one T cell receptor (beta chain) with its context. Antigen: not known. Looked up from germline, CDR1 is MNHNY and CDR2 is SVGAGI (reference sequence). The CDR3 has 11 amino acids. TCRdb re-called the 5' RACE reads; every CDR3 protein appears as one record, without DNA. With about 170,000 distinct CDR3 sequences in the sample, the ten largest clones hold 20% to 25%. These data originate in a study of T cells expressing NK-cell markers. Overall study context: Just one sequenced donor of eight was HCMV-seronegative, while seven were seropositive. Study-wide points: Whether expanded NKG2C+ T cell clones were HCMV specific stayed uncertain. Top CD8+ clonotypes included the dominant CD3+CD56+NKG2C+ clonotypes in six donors.

Source material: blood T cells: a sorted CD56 or NKG2C T cell subset, CD4+ or CD8+ T cells, or bulk PBMC T cells (not recorded which). The chain is built from TRBV6-6 and TRBJ2-7; the D call of TRBD1 rests on TCRdb alone, since no DNA is present to check it. This TCR was recovered from a man aged 18 to 69 in good health. CDR3 sequence reads: CASSYGGEQYF.